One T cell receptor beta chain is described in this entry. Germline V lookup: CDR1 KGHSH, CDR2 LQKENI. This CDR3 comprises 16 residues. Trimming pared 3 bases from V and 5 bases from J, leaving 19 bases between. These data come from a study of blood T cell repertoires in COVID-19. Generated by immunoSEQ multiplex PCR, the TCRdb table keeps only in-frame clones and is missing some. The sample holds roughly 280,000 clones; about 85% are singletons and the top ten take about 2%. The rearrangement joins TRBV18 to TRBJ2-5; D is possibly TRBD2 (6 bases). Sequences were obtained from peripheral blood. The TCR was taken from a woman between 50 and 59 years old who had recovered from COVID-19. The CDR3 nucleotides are TGTGCCAGCTCACCCCTCTCTCCGGGGGTCGGGGAGACCCAGTACTTC. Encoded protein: CASSPLSPGVGETQYF.